This TCR beta chain is drawn from a study of blood T cell repertoires in COVID-19 (dated by TCRdb to about 2020). General notes on the study: Collaborator samples came from the United States, Italy and Spain and covered acute and convalescent phases of COVID-19. The material from the prospective study consisted of cDNA or gDNA derived from T cells, B-cell-depleted T cells, or PBMCs. Deeply sampled blood TCRbeta repertoires from subjects exposed to, actively infected with, or recovered from COVID-19 were included in the dataset. Sample metadata almost always included a de-identified subject ID, COVID-19 status, age in years and sex. A freely available public database, intended as a resource for researchers studying the immune response to SARS-CoV-2, is where the repertoires were released. HLA class I and class II types, where available, came from metadata supplied by the sample provider rather than from assay-based typing. The samples were drawn from two sources: the first 160 participants of the ongoing ImmuneRACE study, and fewer than 1,500 subjects contributed by 6 global collaborators. Summary of the overall study and its limitations: The quantity of clinical and demographic metadata differed by source and by participant and was supplied without curation.

The collaborating institutions used their own protocols to collect whole blood in K2EDTA tubes. Collaborator samples were shipped for TCRbeta analysis as frozen whole blood, isolated PBMCs, or DNA extracted from either sample type. Concerning this clone itself: It lacks a known antigen. No base-level quality is on record; no much larger clone is a single base apart.

TCRbeta CDR3 regions were amplified from genomic DNA using the immunoSEQ Assay, a bias-controlled multiplex PCR. The authors' pipeline ran thus. The number of nucleated cells in each sample was estimated from the amplification of reference gene primers within the assay. To quantify the absolute abundance of each unique TCRbeta CDR3 rearrangement, sequence reads were collapsed and filtered. For each sample, productive Simpson clonality was calculated as the square root of Simpson's diversity index over productive rearrangements. Not all clones reach the TCRdb copy of this immuneACCESS table, which keeps in-frame sequences only. Checked studies attribute under half of the gap to unresolved V genes and leave the rest unexplained. That table furnishes V, J and clone size, whereas the DNA furnished D and trimming. This sample lists 150,000 to 160,000 clones; about 90% were detected once. The ten top clones hold 0.45% to 0.65% of the sample.

The CDR3, cysteine through phenylalanine, is 17 amino acids long. The retained sequence is limited to the CDR3, 51 bases, with the frame set at the first base. V is cut by 2 bases and J by 2 bases, and the space between the germline ends is 16 bases. The germline V gene encodes CDR1 PRHDT and CDR2 FYEKMQ (reference sequence). Rearrangement joined TRBV13 to TRBJ1-3; the D gene cannot be resolved reliably. The material sequenced was peripheral blood. The receptor's source is a man aged 50-60 years with acute or convalescent COVID-19. The CDR3 loop reads CASSLRGVEWTGNTIYF. At the DNA level, the sequence is TGTGCCAGCAGCTTACGGGGAGTCGAATGGACTGGAAACACCATATATTTT.